This passage covers 21 T cell receptor beta chains from one sample sequenced in a study of a mutant IDH1 vaccine in newly diagnosed glioma (dated by TCRdb to the early 2020s). Their antigens remain unidentified. Libraries came from the immunoSEQ multiplex PCR assay. Held by TCRdb, this immuneACCESS table contains in-frame sequences only and omits some clones. Under half of the omission traces to an unresolved V gene where checked; the cause of the rest is unknown. The sample contains roughly 43,000 clones, under 80% of them found a single time. The ten largest clones capture 4% to 6.5% of the sample. The time point label for this specimen denotes: week 23, last vaccination. Each vaccine dose, consisting of 300 ug of a 20-mer mutant IDH1 peptide in Montanide, was administered subcutaneously with topical imiquimod. Source: PBMCs, taken from a glioma patient whose treatment included an IDH1 peptide vaccine. Receptor source: a man aged 50 or older with glioma.

The table lists this clone with a few counts. J is TRBJ2-5 and V is TRBV7-9; D is uncertain. V lost 1 base and J lost 4, with 4 bases in between. The CDR3 is made up of 12 amino acids. Germline loops: CDR1 SEHNR, CDR2 FQNEAQ (reference sequence). CDR3 sequence reads: CASSLVSETQYF. Written as DNA, the CDR3 is TGTGCCAGCAGCTTAGTCTCAGAGACCCAGTACTTC.

CDR3 region: CASSWNTGGANGYTF. As DNA, the CDR3 is TGTGCCAGCAGCTGGAACACAGGGGGCGCGAATGGCTACACCTTC. This chain joins TRBV2 and TRBJ1-2, with TRBD1 matching over 9 bases. Germline V gene lookup returns CDR1 SNHLY and CDR2 FYNNEI. The CDR3 covers 15 residues. J was trimmed by 6 bases and V by 6 bases; bases with no gene match: 11.

The chain carries TRBV4-2 and TRBJ1-3; D not certain. The germline V and J ends were trimmed by 0 bases and 5 bases, with 8 bases remaining between them. The germline V gene encodes CDR1 LGHNA and CDR2 YNFKEQ. CDR3 length equals 14 residues. This CDR3 reads CASSQEHSRNTIYF. The CDR3 DNA follows: TGTGCCAGCAGCCAAGAGCACAGTCGAAACACCATATATTTT.

CDR3 protein: CASSARDLQETQYF. In DNA, the CDR3 is TGTGCCAGCAGTGCGAGGGACCTGCAAGAGACCCAGTACTTC. The chain employs TRBV2 and TRBJ2-5; the D call may be TRBD1 or TRBD2 (5 bases each). Looked up from germline, CDR1 is SNHLY and CDR2 is FYNNEI. With 4 bases removed from V and 2 bases from J, the gap between germline ends came to 11 bases. CDR3 length: 14 amino acids. The entire variable domain, with the rest obtained from reference TRBV2 and TRBJ2-5, is as follows: EPEVTQTPSHQVTQMGQEVILRCVPISNHLYFYWYRQILGQKVEFLVSFYNNEISEKSEIFDDQFSVERPDGSNFTLKIRSTKLEDSAMYFCASSARDLQETQYFGPGTRLLVL.

The V call is TRBV5-1, the J call TRBJ1-2; D unresolved. Per germline, CDR1 SGHRS and CDR2 YFSETQ. This CDR3 has 13 residues. Trimming left V 0 bases short and J 10 bases short, with 13 bases between. CDR3 sequence (DNA): TGCGCCAGCAGCTTGGTAAAGGGTATAGACTACACCTTC. This encodes CASSLVKGIDYTF. The complete variable domain, with remaining parts taken from reference TRBV5-1 and TRBJ1-2, reads KAGVTQTPRYLIKTRGQQVTLSCSPISGHRSVSWYQQTPGQGLQFLFEYFSETQRNKGNFPGRFSGRQFSNSRSEMNVSTLELGDSALYLCASSLVKGIDYTFGSGTRLTVV.

The CDR3 DNA is TGTGCCTGGAGTAGGTTGGGGCAGGGGAGCACTGAAGCTTTCTTT. It specifies CAWSRLGQGSTEAFF. The gene calls are TRBV30 and TRBJ1-1; D perhaps matches TRBD1 (6 bases). This CDR3 region has 15 residues. The ends were cut back, 2 bases at V and 4 bases at J, with 17 bases in the middle. In germline, CDR1 is GTSNPN, CDR2 SVGIG (reference sequence).

The chain uses TRBV18 and TRBJ1-2, with D uncertain. This CDR3 has 14 amino acids. Germline values: CDR1 KGHSH, CDR2 LQKENI. V shed 3 bases and J shed 3 bases, with 11 bases lying between them. The CDR3 region is CASSPGREDYGYTF. The CDR3 DNA sequence: TGTGCCAGCTCACCCGGACGCGAGGACTATGGCTACACCTTC.

The chain has TRBV7-8 and TRBJ2-2; D remains unclear. Germline CDR1 and CDR2: SGHVS and FQNEAQ. The CDR3 length is 14 residues. The ends were cut back, 2 bases at V and 1 base at J, with 5 bases in the middle. In nucleotides, the CDR3 is TGTGCCAGCAGCTTAAGCGTGAACACCGGGGAGCTGTTTTTT. Protein product: CASSLSVNTGELFF.

This clone was seen more than once but under ten times. V and J are TRBV7-2 and TRBJ1-2; TRBD1 agrees at 10 bases. V dropped 2 bases and J dropped 6; count of bases not matched to a gene: 9. Germline V gene sequence: CDR1 SGHTA, CDR2 FQGNSA. The CDR3 is made up of 16 amino acids. CDR3 bases: TGTGCCAGCAGCTTATCTCGACAGGGGGCGGGGAATGGCTACACCTTC. Translated, it gives CASSLSRQGAGNGYTF.

The rearrangement joins TRBV9 to TRBJ1-6, with a weak D call TRBD1 (6 bases). This CDR3 has 13 amino acids. Per germline, CDR1 SGDLS and CDR2 YYNGEE. V gave up 3 bases and J gave up 6 bases, with 7 bases separating them. CDR3: CASSEDSNSPLHF. As DNA, the CDR3 is TGTGCCAGCAGCGAGGACAGTAATTCACCCCTCCACTTT.

The count of this clone is one. CDR3 protein: CASSRTTGTEFF. CDR3 DNA sequence: TGTGCCAGCAGCCGCACCACCGGGACAGAGTTCTTT. The chain joins TRBV6-5 to TRBJ1-1, with TRBD1 matching over 7 bases. CDR3 length: 12 amino acids. V was pared by 6 bases and J by 14 bases, with 12 bases of the junction left unmatched. Looked up from germline, CDR1 is MNHEY and CDR2 is SVGAGI.

The chain couples TRBV6-5 to TRBJ2-7; 11 nucleotides align to TRBD1. J was trimmed by 8 bases and V by 4 bases; bases with no gene match: 10. From germline, CDR1 is MNHEY and CDR2 SVGAGI. The CDR3 is made up of 15 amino acids. CDR3 region: CASSSPGTGGGKQYF. Written as DNA, the CDR3 is TGTGCCAGCAGTTCCCCCGGGACAGGGGGTGGTAAGCAGTACTTC.

V gene TRBV2 combines with J gene TRBJ1-1; D remains ambiguous. In germline, CDR1 is SNHLY, CDR2 FYNNEI. The CDR3 is 14 amino acids. The V and J ends lost 8 bases and 0 bases respectively, with 13 bases between them. The CDR3 sequence: CASGSEKLNTEAFF. The DNA for the CDR3 is TGTGCCAGCGGATCAGAAAAATTGAACACTGAAGCTTTCTTT.

The CDR3 nucleotides read TGTGCCAGCAGCAGAGGAGGACAGGGGAGCGGCGAGCAGTACTTC. This translates into CASSRGGQGSGEQYF. The chain has TRBV5-4 and TRBJ2-7, with TRBD1 matching 9 bases. This CDR3 has 15 amino acids. V lost 4 bases, J lost 6 bases, and 11 bases stayed unmatched. Per the germline V gene, CDR1 is SGHNT and CDR2 is YYREEE (reference sequence).

V and J are TRBV27 and TRBJ2-7; D might be TRBD1 or TRBD2, each matching 5 bases. V was cut by 2 bases and J by 5 bases, with 13 bases left in between. The germline V gene encodes CDR1 MNHEY and CDR2 SMNVEV (reference sequence). The CDR3 is made up of 14 amino acids. The CDR3 nucleotides read TGTGCCAGCAGTTTAAAAGGGGTGCGGGACGAGCAGTACTTC. As protein: CASSLKGVRDEQYF.

V is TRBV2 and J is TRBJ1-5; 11 nucleotides match TRBD1. Germline V CDR1 and CDR2: SNHLY, FYNNEI. The CDR3 has 17 residues. V trimming: 8 bases; J trimming: 0 bases; junction bases outside the gene matches: 9. This chain's CDR3 is CASSRGTGGYSNQPQHF. The CDR3 DNA reads as TGTGCCAGCTCGAGGGGGACAGGGGGTTATAGCAATCAGCCCCAGCATTTT.

The rearrangement links TRBV5-1 to TRBJ2-1; D gene ambiguous. CDR1 SGHRS and CDR2 YFSETQ come from the germline V gene. Trimming pared 0 bases from V and 6 bases from J, leaving 10 bases between. The CDR3 loop spans 14 amino acids. The CDR3 reads CASSLGASTNEQFF. Here the CDR3 DNA reads TGCGCCAGCAGCTTGGGGGCCAGTACCAATGAGCAGTTCTTC.

CDR3 DNA sequence: TGTGCCTGGGGGACTAGCGATACCTACGAGCAGTACTTC. It codes for CAWGTSDTYEQYF. The chain is built from TRBV30 and TRBJ2-7; 10 bases are a match to TRBD2. The V gene's germline CDR1 is GTSNPN and CDR2 SVGIG (reference sequence). Trimming took 5 bases from V and 2 from J; bases not matched to a gene: 3. CDR3 length: 13 amino acids.

This chain uses TRBV27 with TRBJ2-7; D not certain. V lost 5 bases and J 3 bases, leaving 11 bases between the germline ends. The V gene's germline CDR1 is MNHEY and CDR2 SMNVEV (reference sequence). The CDR3 length is 13 residues. The CDR3 nucleotides are TGTGCCAGCAGTCCAGACGGGTACTACGAGCAGTACTTC. Amino acids: CASSPDGYYEQYF.

Sample share makes this clone medium-sized (0.01 to 0.1%). The V and J genes are TRBV2 and TRBJ1-1; D gene unclear. Germline V CDR1 and CDR2: SNHLY, FYNNEI. The germline V and J ends were trimmed by 8 bases and 2 bases, with 12 bases remaining between them. CDR3 length: 13 amino acids. The CDR3 protein is CASPEGGNTEAFF. The CDR3 bases are TGTGCCAGCCCCGAGGGAGGCAACACTGAAGCTTTCTTT.

The V and J genes are TRBV30 and TRBJ2-1; 8 bases map to TRBD2. Germline V gives CDR1 GTSNPN, CDR2 SVGIG (reference sequence). Trimming removed 4 bases from V and 3 bases from J; junction bases left unmatched: 5. CDR3 length equals 14 residues. CDR3 loop: CAWKAGGLYNEQFF. As DNA, the CDR3 is TGTGCCTGGAAGGCGGGGGGCCTCTACAATGAGCAGTTCTTC.